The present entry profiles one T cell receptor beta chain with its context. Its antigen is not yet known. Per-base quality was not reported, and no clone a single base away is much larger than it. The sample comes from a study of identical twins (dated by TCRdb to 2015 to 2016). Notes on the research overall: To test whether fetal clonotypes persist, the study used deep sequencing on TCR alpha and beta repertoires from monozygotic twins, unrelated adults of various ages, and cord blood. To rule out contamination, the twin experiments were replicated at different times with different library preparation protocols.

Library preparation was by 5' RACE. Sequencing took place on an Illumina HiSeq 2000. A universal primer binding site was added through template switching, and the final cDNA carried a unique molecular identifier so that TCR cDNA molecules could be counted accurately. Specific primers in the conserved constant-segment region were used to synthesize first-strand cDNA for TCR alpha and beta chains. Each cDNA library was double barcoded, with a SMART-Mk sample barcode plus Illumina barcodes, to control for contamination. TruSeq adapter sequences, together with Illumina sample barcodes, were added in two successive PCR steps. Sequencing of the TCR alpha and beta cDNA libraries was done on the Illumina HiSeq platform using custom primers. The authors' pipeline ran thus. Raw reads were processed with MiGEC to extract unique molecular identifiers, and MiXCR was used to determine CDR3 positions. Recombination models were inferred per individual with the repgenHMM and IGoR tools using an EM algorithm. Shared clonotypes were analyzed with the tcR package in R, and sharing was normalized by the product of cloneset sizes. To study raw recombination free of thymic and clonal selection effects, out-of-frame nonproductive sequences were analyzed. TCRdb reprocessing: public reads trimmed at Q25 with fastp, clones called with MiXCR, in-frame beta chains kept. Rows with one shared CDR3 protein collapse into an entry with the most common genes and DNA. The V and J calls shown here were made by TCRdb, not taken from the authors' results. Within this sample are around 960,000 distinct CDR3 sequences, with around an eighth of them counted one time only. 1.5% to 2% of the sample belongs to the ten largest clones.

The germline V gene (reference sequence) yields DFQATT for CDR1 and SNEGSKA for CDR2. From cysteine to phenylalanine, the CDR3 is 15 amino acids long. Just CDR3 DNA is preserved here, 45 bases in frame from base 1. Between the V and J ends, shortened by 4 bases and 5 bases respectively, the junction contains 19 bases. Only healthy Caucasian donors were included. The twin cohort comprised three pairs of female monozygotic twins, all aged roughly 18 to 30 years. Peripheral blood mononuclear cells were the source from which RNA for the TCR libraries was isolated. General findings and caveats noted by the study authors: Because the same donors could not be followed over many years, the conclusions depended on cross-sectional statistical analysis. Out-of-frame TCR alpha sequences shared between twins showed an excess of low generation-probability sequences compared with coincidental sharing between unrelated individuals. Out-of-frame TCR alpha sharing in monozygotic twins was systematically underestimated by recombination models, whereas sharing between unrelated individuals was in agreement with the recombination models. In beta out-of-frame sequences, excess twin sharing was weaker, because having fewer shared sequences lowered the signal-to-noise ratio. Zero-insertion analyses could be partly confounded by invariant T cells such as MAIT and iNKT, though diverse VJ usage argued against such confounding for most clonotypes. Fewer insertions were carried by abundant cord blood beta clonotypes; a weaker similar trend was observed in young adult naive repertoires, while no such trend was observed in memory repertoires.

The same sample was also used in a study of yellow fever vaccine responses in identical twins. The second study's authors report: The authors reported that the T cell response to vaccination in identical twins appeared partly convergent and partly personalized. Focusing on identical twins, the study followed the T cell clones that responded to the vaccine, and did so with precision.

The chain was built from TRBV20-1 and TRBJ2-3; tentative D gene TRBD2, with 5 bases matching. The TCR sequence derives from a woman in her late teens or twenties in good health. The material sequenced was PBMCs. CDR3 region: CSAKPWQLGGDTQYF. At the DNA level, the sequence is TGCAGTGCTAAGCCGTGGCAACTAGGAGGAGATACGCAGTATTTT.